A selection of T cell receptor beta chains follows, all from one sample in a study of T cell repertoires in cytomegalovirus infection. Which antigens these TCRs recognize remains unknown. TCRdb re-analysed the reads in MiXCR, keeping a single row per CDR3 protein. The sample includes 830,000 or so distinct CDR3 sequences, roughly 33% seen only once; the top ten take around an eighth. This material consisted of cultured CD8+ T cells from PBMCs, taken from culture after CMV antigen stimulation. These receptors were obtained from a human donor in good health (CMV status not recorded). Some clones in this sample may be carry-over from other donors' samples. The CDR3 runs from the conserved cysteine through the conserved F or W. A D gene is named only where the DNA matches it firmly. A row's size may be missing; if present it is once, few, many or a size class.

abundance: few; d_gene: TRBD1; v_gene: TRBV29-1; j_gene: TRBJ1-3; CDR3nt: TGCAGCGCGGGACAGGGGGCCCCCTCTGGAAACACCATATATTTT; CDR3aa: CSAGQGAPSGNTIYF
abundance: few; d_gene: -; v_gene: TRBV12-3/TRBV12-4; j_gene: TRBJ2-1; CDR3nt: TGTGCCAGCACCCCGACTAGTCCCCTCTACAATGAGCAGTTCTTC; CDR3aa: CASTPTSPLYNEQFF
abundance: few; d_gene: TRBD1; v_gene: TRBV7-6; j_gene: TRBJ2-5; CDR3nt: TGTGCCAGCAGCTCCAGACAGGGAACTATAGAGACCCAGTACTTC; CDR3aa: CASSSRQGTIETQYF
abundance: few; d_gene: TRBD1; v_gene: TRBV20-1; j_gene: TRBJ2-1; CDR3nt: TGCAGTGCTCACGCCGGGACAGGGGGCCGGGATGAGCAGTTCTTC; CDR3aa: CSAHAGTGGRDEQFF
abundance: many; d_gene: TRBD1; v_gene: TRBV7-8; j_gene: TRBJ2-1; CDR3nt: TGTGCCAGCAGCTACACCGACAGGGTCCCCTACAATGAGCAGTTCTTC; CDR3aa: CASSYTDRVPYNEQFF
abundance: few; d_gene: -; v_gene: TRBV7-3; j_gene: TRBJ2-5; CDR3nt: TGTGCCAGCAGCCTAGTCGGGGGCTGGGAGACCCAGTACTTC; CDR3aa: CASSLVGGWETQYF
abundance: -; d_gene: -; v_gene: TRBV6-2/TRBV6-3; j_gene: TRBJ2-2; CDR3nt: TGTGCCAGCAGCCTCTCATCAGGGGGGGTGACCGGGGAGCTGTTTTTT; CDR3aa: CASSLSSGGVTGELFF
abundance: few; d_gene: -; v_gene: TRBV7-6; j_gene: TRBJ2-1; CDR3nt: TGTGCCAGCAGTTCGACGTCCCAGGGTGAGCAGTTCTTC; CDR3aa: CASSSTSQGEQFF
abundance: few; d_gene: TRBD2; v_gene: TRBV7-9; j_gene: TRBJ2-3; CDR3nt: TGTGCCAGCAGCCGGGCCGAAGGAGCGGGGGATGAAGATACGCAGTATTTT; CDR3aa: CASSRAEGAGDEDTQYF
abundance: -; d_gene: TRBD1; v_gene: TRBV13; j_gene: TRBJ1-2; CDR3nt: TGTGCCAGCAGCGCCGGCACAGGGGGCTACTATGGCTACACCTTC; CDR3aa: CASSAGTGGYYGYTF
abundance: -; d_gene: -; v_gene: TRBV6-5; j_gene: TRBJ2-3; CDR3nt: TGTGCCAGCAGCCCCGAGGGTAATACGCAGTATTTT; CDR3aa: CASSPEGNTQYF
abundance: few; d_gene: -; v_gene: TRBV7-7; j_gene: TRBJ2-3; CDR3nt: TGTGCTAGCAGCTTAGCTCAGAGTGGGAGTTTT; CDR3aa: CASSLAQSGSF
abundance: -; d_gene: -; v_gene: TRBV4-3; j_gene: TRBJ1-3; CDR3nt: TGCGCCAGCAGCCGGGGAGTAGGGAGTGGAAACACCATATATTTT; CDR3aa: CASSRGVGSGNTIYF
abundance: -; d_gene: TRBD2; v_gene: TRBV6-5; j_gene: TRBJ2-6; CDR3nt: TGTGCCAACAGTCTCGTGGGGGGGGCTGGGGCCAACGTCCTGACTTTC; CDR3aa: CANSLVGGAGANVLTF
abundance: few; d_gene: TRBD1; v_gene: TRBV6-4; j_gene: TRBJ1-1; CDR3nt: TGTGCCAGCAGGGTGCAGGGGGCAGCCACTGAAGCTTTCTTT; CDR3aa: CASRVQGAATEAFF
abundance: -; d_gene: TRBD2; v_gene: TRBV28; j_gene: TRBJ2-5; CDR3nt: TGTGCCAGCAGTTTACTCGGCCCATCTAGCGGGGGGTACCAAGAGACCCAGTACTTC; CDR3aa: CASSLLGPSSGGYQETQYF
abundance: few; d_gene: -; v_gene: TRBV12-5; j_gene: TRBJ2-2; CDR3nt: TGTGCTAGTGGTTTTCCCTCGGGCACCGGGGAGCTGTTTTTT; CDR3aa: CASGFPSGTGELFF
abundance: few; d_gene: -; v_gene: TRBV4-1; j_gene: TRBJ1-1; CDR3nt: TGCGCCAGCACTACTTGGCCGCCGAACACTGAAGCTTTCTTT; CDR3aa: CASTTWPPNTEAFF
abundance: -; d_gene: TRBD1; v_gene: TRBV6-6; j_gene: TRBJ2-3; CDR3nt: TGTGCCAGCAGCCTCAGGGGGCGGGCTGATACGCAGTATTTT; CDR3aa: CASSLRGRADTQYF
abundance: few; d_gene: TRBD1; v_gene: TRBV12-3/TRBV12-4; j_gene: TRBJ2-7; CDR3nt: TGTGCCAGCAGCCACTTTGGACAGGGGGCCTACGAGCAGTACTTC; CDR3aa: CASSHFGQGAYEQYF
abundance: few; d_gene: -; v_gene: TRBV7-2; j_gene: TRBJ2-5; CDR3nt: TGTGCCAGCAGTCTTAGAAGGATGGTAGCGGAGACCCAGTACTTC; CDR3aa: CASSLRRMVAETQYF
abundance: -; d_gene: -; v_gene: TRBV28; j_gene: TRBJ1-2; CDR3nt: TGTGCCAGCAGTTTAAGGGACATAGGAGCTAACTATGGCTACACCTTC; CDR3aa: CASSLRDIGANYGYTF
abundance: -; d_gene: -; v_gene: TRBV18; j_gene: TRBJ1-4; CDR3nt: TGTGCCAGCTCATCCGATGAACAGTGGAACTTCGCAACTAATGAAAAACTGTTTTTT; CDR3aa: CASSSDEQWNFATNEKLFF
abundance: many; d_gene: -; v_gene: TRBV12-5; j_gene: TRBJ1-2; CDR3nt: TGTGCTAGTGGTTTGCCCGGACCAGGGTATGGCTACACCTTC; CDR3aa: CASGLPGPGYGYTF
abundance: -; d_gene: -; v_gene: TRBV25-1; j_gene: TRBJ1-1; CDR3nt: TGTGCCAGCACCCTCTCGGGACACGCCAACACTGAAGCTTTCTTT; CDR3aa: CASTLSGHANTEAFF
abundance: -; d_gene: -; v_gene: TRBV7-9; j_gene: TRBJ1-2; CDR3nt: TGTGCCAGCATGTCCTACTATGGCTACACCTTC; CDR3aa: CASMSYYGYTF
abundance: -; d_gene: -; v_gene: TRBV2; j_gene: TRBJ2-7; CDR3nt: TGTGCCAGCACTCCTTATGCGGTCGGGAGCTCCTACGAGCAGTACTTC; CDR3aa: CASTPYAVGSSYEQYF
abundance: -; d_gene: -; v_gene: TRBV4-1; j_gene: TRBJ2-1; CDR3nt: TGCGCCAGCAGCCTACGGTCAGGGGCGCTGAGTTCCTACAATGAGCAGTTCTTC; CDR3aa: CASSLRSGALSSYNEQFF
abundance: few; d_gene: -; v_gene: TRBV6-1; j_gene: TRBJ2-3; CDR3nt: TGTGCCAGCAGCCCCGCGGTAGACCGATCACACTATACGCAGTATTTT; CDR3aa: CASSPAVDRSHYTQYF
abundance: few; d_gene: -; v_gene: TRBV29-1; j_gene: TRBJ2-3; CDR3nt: TGCAGCGTTGTAGGTTGGACAGTTAGCACAGATACGCAGTATTTT; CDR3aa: CSVVGWTVSTDTQYF
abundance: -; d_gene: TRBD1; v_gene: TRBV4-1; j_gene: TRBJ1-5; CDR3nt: TGCGCCAGCAGCCAAGTAGGGGACAGGAGATATAGCAATCAGCCCCAGCATTTT; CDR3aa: CASSQVGDRRYSNQPQHF
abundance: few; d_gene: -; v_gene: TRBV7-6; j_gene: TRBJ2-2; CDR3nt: TGTGCCAGCAGCATGCGGGACGGTGCGAACACCGGGGAGCTGTTTTTT; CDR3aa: CASSMRDGANTGELFF
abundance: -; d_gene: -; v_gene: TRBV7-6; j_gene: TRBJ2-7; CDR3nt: TGTGCCAGCAGCTCTGGGGACGGATCCTACGAGCAGTACTTC; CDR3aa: CASSSGDGSYEQYF
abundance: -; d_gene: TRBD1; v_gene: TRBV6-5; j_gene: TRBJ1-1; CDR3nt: TGTGCCAGCAGTTACGCTGACAGGGCCACTGAAGCTTTCTTT; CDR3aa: CASSYADRATEAFF
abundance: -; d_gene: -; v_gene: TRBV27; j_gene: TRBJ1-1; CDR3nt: TGTGCCAACAACAACCCGAGTCTCACTGAAGCTTTCTTT; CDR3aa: CANNNPSLTEAFF
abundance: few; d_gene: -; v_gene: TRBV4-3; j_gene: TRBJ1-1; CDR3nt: TGCGCCAGCAGCCAAGATGGGGGGGCGGTCACTGAAGCTTTCTTT; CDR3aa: CASSQDGGAVTEAFF
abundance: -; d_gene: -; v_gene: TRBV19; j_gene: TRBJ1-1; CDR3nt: TGTGCCAGTAGTGCGGTCCTTGAAGCTTTCTTT; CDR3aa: CASSAVLEAFF
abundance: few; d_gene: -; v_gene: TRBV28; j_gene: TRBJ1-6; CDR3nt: TGTGCCAGCAGTTTCGACAGAGCAAATTCACCCCTCCACTTT; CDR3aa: CASSFDRANSPLHF
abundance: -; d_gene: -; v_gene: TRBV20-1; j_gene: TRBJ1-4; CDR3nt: TGCAGTGCCAGACAATCTGAAAAACTGTTTTTT; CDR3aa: CSARQSEKLFF
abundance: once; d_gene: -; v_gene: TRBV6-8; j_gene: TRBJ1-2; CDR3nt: TGTGCCATCAGGGGCTGGATCCAAAATAACTATGGCTACACCTTC; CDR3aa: CAIRGWIQNNYGYTF
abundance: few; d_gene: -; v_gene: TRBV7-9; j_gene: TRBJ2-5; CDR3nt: TGTGCCAGCAGCTCCCTTACCGGGACGGAAGAGACCCAGTACTTC; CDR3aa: CASSSLTGTEETQYF
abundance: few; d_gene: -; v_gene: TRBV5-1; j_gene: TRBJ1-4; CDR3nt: TGCGCCAGCAGCTTGGAGGCGGGGGCACTGGAGGAAAAACTGTTTTTT; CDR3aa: CASSLEAGALEEKLFF
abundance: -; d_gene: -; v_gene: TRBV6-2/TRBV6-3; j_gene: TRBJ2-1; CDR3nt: TGTGCCAGCAGCCCTCTAGCGCCCTTCTCCTACAATGAGCAGTTCTTC; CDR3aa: CASSPLAPFSYNEQFF
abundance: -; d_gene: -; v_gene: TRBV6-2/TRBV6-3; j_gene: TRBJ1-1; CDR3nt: TGTGCCAGCAATCCGATCGAGGTAGGGACTGAAGCTTTCTTT; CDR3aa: CASNPIEVGTEAFF
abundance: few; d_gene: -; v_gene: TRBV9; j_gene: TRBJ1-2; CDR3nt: TGTGCCAGCAGGGGGGACGGTAAAGAAGCGAACTATGGCTACACCTTC; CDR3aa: CASRGDGKEANYGYTF
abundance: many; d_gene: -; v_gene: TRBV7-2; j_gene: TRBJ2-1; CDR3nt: TGTGCCAGCAGCTTCCCAGATAGCTACAATGAGCAGTTCTTC; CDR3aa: CASSFPDSYNEQFF
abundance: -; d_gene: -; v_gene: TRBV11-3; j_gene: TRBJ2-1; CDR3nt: TGTGCCAGCAGCTTAGATAGGGGGGGGGTGGCCTACAATGAGCAGTTCTTC; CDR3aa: CASSLDRGGVAYNEQFF
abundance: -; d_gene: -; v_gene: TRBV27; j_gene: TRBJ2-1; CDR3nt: TGTGCCAGCAGTCCCCAGGGTCCCGACCCTGCCTACAATGAGCAGTTCTTC; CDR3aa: CASSPQGPDPAYNEQFF
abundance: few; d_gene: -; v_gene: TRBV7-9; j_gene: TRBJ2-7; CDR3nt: TGTGCCAGCAGCCCCGAGGGAGGAGATGAACCCTACGAGCAGTACTTC; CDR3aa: CASSPEGGDEPYEQYF
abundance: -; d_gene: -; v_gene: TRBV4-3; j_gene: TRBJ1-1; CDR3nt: TGCGCCAGCAGCCACGCTGGTCCCGGGGCTGAAGCTTTCTTT; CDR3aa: CASSHAGPGAEAFF
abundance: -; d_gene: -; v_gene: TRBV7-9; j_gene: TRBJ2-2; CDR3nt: TGTGCCAGCAGCTTGTGGGATGGGGGGTCGATCGGGGAGCTGTTTTTT; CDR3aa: CASSLWDGGSIGELFF
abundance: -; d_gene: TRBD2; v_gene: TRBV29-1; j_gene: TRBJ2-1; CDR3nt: TGCAGCGCGCCACAGCGGGGGGGCCCAAATGAGCAGTTCTTC; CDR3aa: CSAPQRGGPNEQFF
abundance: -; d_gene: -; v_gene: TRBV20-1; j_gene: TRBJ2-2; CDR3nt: TGCAGTGCTAGAACCCTCGCGGGTGGCACCGGGGAGCTGTTTTTT; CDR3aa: CSARTLAGGTGELFF
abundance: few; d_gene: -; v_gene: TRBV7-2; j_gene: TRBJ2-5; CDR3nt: TGTGCCAGCAGCTTAGCGCCAGCACCTACAGAGTACTTC; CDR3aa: CASSLAPAPTEYF
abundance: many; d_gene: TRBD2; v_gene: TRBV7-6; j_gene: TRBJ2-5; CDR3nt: TGTGCCAGCAGCTCATCAGCGGGGGGGAAAGAGACCCAGTACTTC; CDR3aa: CASSSSAGGKETQYF
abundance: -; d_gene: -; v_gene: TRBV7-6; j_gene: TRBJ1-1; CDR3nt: TGTGCCAGCAGACCGGGGGGGCTGAGGGCTGAAGCTTTCTTT; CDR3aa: CASRPGGLRAEAFF
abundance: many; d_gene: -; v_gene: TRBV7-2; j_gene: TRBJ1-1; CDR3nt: TGTGCCAGCAGCGATACAGGCTACACTGAAGCTTTCTTT; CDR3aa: CASSDTGYTEAFF